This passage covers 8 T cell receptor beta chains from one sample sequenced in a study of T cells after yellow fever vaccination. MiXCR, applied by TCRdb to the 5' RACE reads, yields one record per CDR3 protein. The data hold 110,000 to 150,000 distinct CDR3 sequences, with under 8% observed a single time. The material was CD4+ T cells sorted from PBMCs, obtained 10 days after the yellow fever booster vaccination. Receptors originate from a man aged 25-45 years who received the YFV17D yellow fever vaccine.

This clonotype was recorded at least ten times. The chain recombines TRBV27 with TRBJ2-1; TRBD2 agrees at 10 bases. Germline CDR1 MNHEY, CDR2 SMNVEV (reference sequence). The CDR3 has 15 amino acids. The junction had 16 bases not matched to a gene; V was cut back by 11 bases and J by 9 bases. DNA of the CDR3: TGTGCCGTCCGATCTAGCGGGAGCCGGCCCCGTGAGCAGTTCTTC. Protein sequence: CAVRSSGSRPREQFF.

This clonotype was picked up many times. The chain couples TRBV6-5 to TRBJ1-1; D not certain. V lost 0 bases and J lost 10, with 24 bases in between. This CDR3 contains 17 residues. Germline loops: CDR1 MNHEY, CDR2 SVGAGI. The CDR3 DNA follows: TGTGCCAGCAGTTACTCGAGCGGGGAACACATGGGTTGGAGAGCTTTCTTT. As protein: CASSYSSGEHMGWRAFF.

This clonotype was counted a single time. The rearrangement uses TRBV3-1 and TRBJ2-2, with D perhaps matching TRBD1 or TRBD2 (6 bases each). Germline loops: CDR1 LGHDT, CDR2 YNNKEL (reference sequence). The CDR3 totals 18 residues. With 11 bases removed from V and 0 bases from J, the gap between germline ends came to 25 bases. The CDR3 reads CASSPPLLGGPNTGELFF. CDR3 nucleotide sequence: TGTGCCTCCTCCCCTCCGCTACTGGGGGGCCCGAACACCGGGGAGCTGTTTTTT. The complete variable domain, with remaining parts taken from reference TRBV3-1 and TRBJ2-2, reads DTAVSQTPKYLVTQMGNDKSIKCEQNLGHDTMYWYKQDSKKFLKIMFSYNNKELIINETVPNRFSPKSPDKAHLNLHINSLELGDSAVYFCASSPPLLGGPNTGELFFGEGSRLTVL.

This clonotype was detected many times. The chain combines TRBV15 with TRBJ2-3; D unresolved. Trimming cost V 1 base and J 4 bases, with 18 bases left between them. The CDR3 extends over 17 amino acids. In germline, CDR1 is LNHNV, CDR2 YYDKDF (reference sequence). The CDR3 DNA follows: TGTGCCACCAGCAGAGGTTTTCCGGGCCTAGAGGCAGATACGCAGTATTTT. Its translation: CATSRGFPGLEADTQYF.

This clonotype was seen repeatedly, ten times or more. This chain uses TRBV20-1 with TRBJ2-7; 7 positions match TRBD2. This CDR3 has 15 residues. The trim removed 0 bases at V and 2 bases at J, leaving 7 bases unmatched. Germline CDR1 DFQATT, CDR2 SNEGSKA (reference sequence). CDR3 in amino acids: CSARDHRTSAYEQYF. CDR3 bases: TGCAGTGCTAGAGATCATAGGACTAGTGCCTACGAGCAGTACTTC.

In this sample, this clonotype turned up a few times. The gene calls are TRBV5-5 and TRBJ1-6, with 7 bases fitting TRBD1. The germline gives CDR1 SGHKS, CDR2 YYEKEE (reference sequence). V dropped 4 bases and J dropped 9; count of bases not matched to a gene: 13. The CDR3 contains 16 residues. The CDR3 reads CASSSRGQPEFSPLHF. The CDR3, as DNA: TGTGCCAGCAGCAGCAGGGGACAGCCTGAATTTTCACCCCTCCACTTT.

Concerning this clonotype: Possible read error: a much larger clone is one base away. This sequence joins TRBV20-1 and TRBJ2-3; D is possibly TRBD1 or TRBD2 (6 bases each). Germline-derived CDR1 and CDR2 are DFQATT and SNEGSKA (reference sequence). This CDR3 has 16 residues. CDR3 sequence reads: CCARRLGGGTTDTQYF. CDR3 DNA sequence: TGCTGTGCGCGACGACTAGGGGGAGGAACTACAGATACGCAGTATTTT.

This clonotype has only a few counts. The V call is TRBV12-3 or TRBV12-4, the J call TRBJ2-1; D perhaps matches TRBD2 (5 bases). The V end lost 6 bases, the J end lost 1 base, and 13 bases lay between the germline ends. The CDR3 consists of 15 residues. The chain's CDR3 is CASRPTGGSYNEQFF. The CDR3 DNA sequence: TGTGCCAGCAGACCCACCGGCGGGTCCTACAATGAGCAGTTCTTC.